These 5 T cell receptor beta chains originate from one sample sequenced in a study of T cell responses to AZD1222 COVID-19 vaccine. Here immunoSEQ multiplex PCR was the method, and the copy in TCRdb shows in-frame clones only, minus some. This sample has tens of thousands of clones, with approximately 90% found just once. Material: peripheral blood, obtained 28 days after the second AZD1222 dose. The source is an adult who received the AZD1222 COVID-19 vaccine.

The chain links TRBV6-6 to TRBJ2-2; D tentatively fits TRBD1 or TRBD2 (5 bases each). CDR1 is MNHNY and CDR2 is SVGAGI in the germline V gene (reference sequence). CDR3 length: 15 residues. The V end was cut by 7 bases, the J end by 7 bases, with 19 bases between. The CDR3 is CASTITGAPRGELFF. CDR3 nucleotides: TGTGCCAGCACCATTACCGGGGCCCCCCGCGGGGAGCTGTTTTTT.

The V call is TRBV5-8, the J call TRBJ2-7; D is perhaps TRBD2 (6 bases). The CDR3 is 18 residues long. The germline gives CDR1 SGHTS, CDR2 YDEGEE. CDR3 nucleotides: TGTGTTTCGCTGGGGGTCGGGGCCAAGGAGGGAAACGCCTACGAGCAGTACTTC. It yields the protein CVSLGVGAKEGNAYEQYF.

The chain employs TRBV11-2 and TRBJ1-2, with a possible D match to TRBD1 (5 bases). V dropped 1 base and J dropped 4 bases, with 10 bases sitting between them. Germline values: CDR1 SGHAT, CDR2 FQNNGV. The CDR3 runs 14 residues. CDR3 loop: CASSLGDSRYGYTF. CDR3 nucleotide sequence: TGTGCCAGCAGCTTAGGCGACAGCCGCTATGGCTACACCTTC.

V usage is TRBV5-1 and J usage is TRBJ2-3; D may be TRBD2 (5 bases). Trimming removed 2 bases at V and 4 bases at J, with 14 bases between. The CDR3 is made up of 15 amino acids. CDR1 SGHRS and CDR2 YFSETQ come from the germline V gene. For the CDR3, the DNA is TGCGCCAGCAGCTTTGAGGAGAAAGCGGCAGATACGCAGTATTTT. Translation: CASSFEEKAADTQYF.

The CDR3 nucleotides read TGTGCCAGCAGCCCCGGCAATCAGCCCCAGCATTTT. It encodes CASSPGNQPQHF. The chain links TRBV21-1 to TRBJ1-5. TRBV21-1 counts as a pseudogene. The CDR3 is made up of 12 amino acids.